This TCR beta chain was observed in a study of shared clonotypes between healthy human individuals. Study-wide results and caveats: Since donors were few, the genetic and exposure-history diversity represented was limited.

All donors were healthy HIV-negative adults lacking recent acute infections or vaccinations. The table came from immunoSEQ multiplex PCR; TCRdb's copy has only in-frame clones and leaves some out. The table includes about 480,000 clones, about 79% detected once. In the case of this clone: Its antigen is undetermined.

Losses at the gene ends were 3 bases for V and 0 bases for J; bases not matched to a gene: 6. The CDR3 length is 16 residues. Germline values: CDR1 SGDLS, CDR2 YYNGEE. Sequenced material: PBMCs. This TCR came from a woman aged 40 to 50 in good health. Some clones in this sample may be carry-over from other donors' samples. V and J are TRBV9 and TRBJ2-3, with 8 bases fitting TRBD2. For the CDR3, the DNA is TGTGCCAGCAGCGCCGTAGCGGGATTGAGCACAGATACGCAGTATTTT. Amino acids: CASSAVAGLSTDTQYF.